This T cell receptor (beta chain) was sequenced during a study of cytomegalovirus exposure and HLA in healthy donors. The length of the CDR3 is 16 residues. In germline, CDR1 is SGHAT, CDR2 FQNNGV. V was shortened by 5 bases and J by 2 bases, with 16 bases between the two germline ends. 13 Jbeta primers and 60 Vbeta primers were used for the PCR. The protocol was immunoSEQ multiplex PCR, while the TCRdb copy is restricted to in-frame clones and leaves out a portion. The table has 140,000 to 150,000 clones, roughly 82% seen once; the top ten hold roughly 3.5%. The chain employs TRBV11-2 and TRBJ2-1; D may be TRBD2 (6 bases). The TCR was taken from a male donor in good health and CMV-seronegative. Sequenced: PBMCs. CDR3 amino acids: CASSPAEGVAYNEQFF. CDR3 DNA: TGTGCCAGCAGCCCCGCGGAGGGTGTCGCCTACAATGAGCAGTTCTTC.